This T cell receptor (beta chain) was sequenced during a study of beta chain features in type 1 diabetes. Findings and limits, study-wide: A closer apparent resemblance between naive, central memory and Treg TCRB repertoires was seen in patients than in healthy donors. Across all four CD4+ subsets, people with type 1 diabetes showed modestly shorter TCRB CDR3s.

About this clone itself: What it binds is unknown.

The sequenced template was cDNA made from the entire isolated RNA. Sequencing was performed with immunoSEQ multiplex PCR; in TCRdb, only in-frame clones are kept and a portion is missing. The top ten hold over 0.014% of the sample, which has 300,000 to 400,000 clones, approximately 13% seen once. Germline-derived CDR1 and CDR2 are SNHLY and FYNNEI. The CDR3 loop spans 13 amino acids. The V gene lost 6 bases and the J gene lost 8 bases, with 16 bases spanning the gap. Sorted populations were all over 98% pure. Sequencing input: naive CD4+ T cells from blood. The chain couples TRBV2 to TRBJ1-2; D is possibly TRBD1 (5 bases). This clonotype was obtained from a young woman with type 1 diabetes. This CDR3 is CASSQTAPRGYTF. CDR3 coding DNA: TGTGCCAGCAGCCAGACAGCCCCTCGCGGCTACACCTTC.